This TCR beta chain stems from a study of response to subunit inactivated influenza vaccine. As concerns this clonotype: Antigen specificity is unknown.

TCRdb reprocessed the RT-PCR reads via MiXCR and lists one record per CDR3 protein. Of about 480,000 distinct CDR3 sequences in the sample, roughly 23% were seen once. This CDR3 contains 16 residues. Per the germline V gene, CDR1 is DFQATT and CDR2 is SNEGSKA (reference sequence). Trimming removed 0 bases at V and 0 bases at J, with 11 bases between. Study findings and constraints: Seasonal influenza vaccination, on each occasion, was suggested by the authors to recruit few new T cells.

This clonotype was sampled from a man in his fifties or sixties who received an inactivated influenza vaccine. The rearrangement joins TRBV20-1 to TRBJ1-4; D is undetermined. Sample: CD4+ T cells sorted from PBMCs, taken around 5 days after vaccination. This CDR3 reads CSAREVRGTTNEKLFF. CDR3 DNA sequence: TGCAGTGCTAGAGAGGTTCGAGGGACAACTAATGAAAAACTGTTTTTT.